What follows describes a single T cell receptor beta chain. Antigen specificity is unknown. The sample is drawn from a study of cytomegalovirus exposure and HLA in healthy donors. J was trimmed by 5 bases and V by 3 bases; bases with no gene match: 4. Germline loops: CDR1 SEHNR, CDR2 FQNEAQ (reference sequence). The CDR3 length is 15 residues. Study results and limitations: CMV serostatus alone was available as immune exposure information. Most subjects had HLA-A and HLA-B alleles reportedly predicted accurately by TCR beta sequences. V- and J-gene trimming of TCR beta was linked (in a later analysis) to a missense DCLRE1C variant.

60 Vbeta and 13 Jbeta primers were used in PCR. Methods used by the authors: It was a later analysis that counted 83 million or so unique TCR beta chains, of which some 9.9 million were shared. Only in-frame clones appear in the TCRdb table, and some are missing; sequencing was by immunoSEQ multiplex PCR. V and J calls plus clone size are reproduced from that table; the DNA served to infer D and trimming. The sample lists about 190,000 clones; 65% to 85% were seen once. The V and J genes are TRBV7-9 and TRBJ2-5; TRBD1 matches at 12 bases. The receptor's source is a man between 50 and 59 years old in good health and CMV-seronegative. The sample comprised PBMCs. CDR3 region: CASSLGTGGRETQYF. CDR3 nucleotide sequence: TGTGCCAGCAGCTTGGGGACAGGGGGCCGGGAGACCCAGTACTTC.